What follows are 24 T cell receptor beta chains derived from one specimen sequenced in a study of cytomegalovirus exposure and HLA in healthy donors. 60 Vbeta and 13 Jbeta primers were used in PCR. Clones were sequenced by immunoSEQ multiplex PCR, and TCRdb holds only the in-frame ones, with some missing. The sample yields under 130,000 clones, around 85% seen once. The sequenced sample was PBMCs. The receptors were sampled from a man aged 25 to 40 in good health and CMV-seropositive.

The V gene is TRBV4-1, the J gene TRBJ1-5; no clear D. CDR1 is MGHRA and CDR2 is YSYEKL in the germline V gene. The CDR3 covers 15 residues. V lost 0 bases to trimming and J lost 5 bases, with 11 bases between them. The CDR3, as DNA: TGCGCCAGCAGCCAAGAGGAAACTACCTATCAGCCCCAGCATTTT. As protein: CASSQEETTYQPQHF.

This chain links TRBV6-5 with TRBJ2-1; 8 bases are a match to TRBD1. Germline V CDR1 and CDR2: MNHEY, SVGAGI. J gave up 3 bases and V 6 bases, and 4 bases lay outside the gene matches. The CDR3 runs 14 residues. CDR3 sequence (DNA): TGTGCCAGCAGCTCCGGGACAGGCTACAATGAGCAGTTCTTC. This gives the protein CASSSGTGYNEQFF.

The chain links TRBV5-6 to TRBJ1-4; 8 bases fit TRBD1. There are 13 residues in the CDR3. Trimming took 3 bases from V and 8 from J; bases not matched to a gene: 3. Germline CDR1 and CDR2: SGHDT and YYEEEE. In DNA form, the CDR3 reads TGTGCCAGCAGCTGGGGACAGGACGAAAAACTGTTTTTT. Translating it yields CASSWGQDEKLFF. Drawing the rest from reference TRBV5-6 and TRBJ1-4, the complete variable domain is DAGVTQSPTHLIKTRGQQVTLRCSPKSGHDTVSWYQQALGQGPQFIFQYYEEEERQRGNFPDRFSGHQFPNYSSELNVNALLLGDSALYLCASSWGQDEKLFFGSGTQLSVL.

The chain uses TRBV19 and TRBJ1-4; D is uncertain. Germline V CDR1 and CDR2: LNHDA, SQIVND (reference sequence). With 3 bases removed from V and 8 bases from J, the gap between germline ends came to 10 bases. The CDR3 contains 13 residues. CDR3 nucleotide sequence: TGTGCCAGTAGTATGAGGGCGGAGGAAAAACTGTTTTTT. This codes for CASSMRAEEKLFF.

The V call is TRBV7-9, the J call TRBJ1-2; D not certain. The CDR3 loop spans 13 amino acids. V was shortened by 5 bases and J by 1 base, with 8 bases between the two germline ends. Germline CDR1 reads SEHNR; CDR2 reads FQNEAQ (reference sequence). This CDR3 reads CASSPEVNYGYTF. For the CDR3, the DNA is TGTGCCAGCAGCCCGGAGGTTAACTATGGCTACACCTTC.

The chain joins TRBV2 to TRBJ2-3, with D unresolved. Between the trimmed V and J ends, which lost 6 bases and 11 bases, there was a span of 15 bases. Germline V gives CDR1 SNHLY, CDR2 FYNNEI. CDR3 length equals 12 residues. In DNA, the CDR3 is TGTGCCAGCAGCACTATAGTAACCGTGCAGTATTTT. Its translation is CASSTIVTVQYF. The full variable domain, its missing parts supplied by reference TRBV2 and TRBJ2-3, is EPEVTQTPSHQVTQMGQEVILRCVPISNHLYFYWYRQILGQKVEFLVSFYNNEISEKSEIFDDQFSVERPDGSNFTLKIRSTKLEDSAMYFCASSTIVTVQYFGPGTRLTVL.

The genes are TRBV30 and TRBJ2-1; 7 nucleotides match TRBD1. This CDR3 region has 13 residues. Germline V gives CDR1 GTSNPN, CDR2 SVGIG (reference sequence). V was clipped by 7 bases and J by 8 bases; unmatched bases: 11. The chain's CDR3 is CALQRGQDYEQFF. CDR3 sequence (DNA): TGTGCCTTACAACGTGGACAGGATTATGAGCAGTTCTTC.

The chain uses TRBV18 and TRBJ1-1; a possible D gene is TRBD1 (5 bases). Germline values: CDR1 KGHSH, CDR2 LQKENI. Deletions cut 5 bases from V and 3 bases from J, with 16 bases between. This CDR3 is built from 15 residues. The CDR3 bases are TGTGCCAGCTCATCATCGGGCAGGGCTTACACTGAAGCTTTCTTT. It codes for CASSSSGRAYTEAFF.

This sequence joins TRBV5-4 and TRBJ2-7; D might be TRBD1 (6 bases). Trimming shortened V by 4 bases and J by 3 bases, and 11 bases separated the two germline ends. The CDR3 spans 13 residues. CDR1 and CDR2 from the germline V gene are SGHNT and YYREEE (reference sequence). CDR3 coding DNA: TGTGCCAGCAGCCGGGACATGAGCTACGAGCAGTACTTC. Amino acid sequence: CASSRDMSYEQYF.

About this clone itself: Additional DNA sequences in this sample encode the identical CDR3. The chain uses TRBV29-1 and TRBJ2-5, with 9 bases that match TRBD1. The CDR3 has 12 amino acids. V was pared by 5 bases and J by 5 bases, with 3 bases of the junction left unmatched. From germline, CDR1 is SQVTM and CDR2 ANQGSEA. The CDR3 sequence is CSVWDREETQYF. CDR3 DNA: TGCAGCGTTTGGGACAGGGAGGAGACCCAGTACTTC.

The gene calls are TRBV29-1 and TRBJ1-1, with TRBD1 matching 7 bases. The CDR3 sequence is 14 residues long. The junction had 6 bases not matched to a gene; V was cut back by 4 bases and J by 1 base. CDR1 SQVTM and CDR2 ANQGSEA come from the germline V gene. In nucleotides, the CDR3 is TGCAGCGTTGGGACGGGACAGCGGAACACTGAAGCTTTCTTT. Its protein product is CSVGTGQRNTEAFF.

J is TRBJ1-5 and V is TRBV5-1; a possible D gene is TRBD1 (6 bases). V lost 4 bases and J lost 4, with 15 bases in between. CDR3 length equals 15 residues. Germline assignment: CDR1 SGHRS and CDR2 YFSETQ. CDR3 sequence: CASSGQGPANQPQHF. CDR3 DNA sequence: TGCGCCAGCAGCGGTCAGGGGCCGGCTAATCAGCCCCAGCATTTT. Full variable domain (missing parts from reference TRBV5-1 and TRBJ1-5): KAGVTQTPRYLIKTRGQQVTLSCSPISGHRSVSWYQQTPGQGLQFLFEYFSETQRNKGNFPGRFSGRQFSNSRSEMNVSTLELGDSALYLCASSGQGPANQPQHFGDGTRLSIL.

This sequence joins TRBV27 and TRBJ2-2; the D gene is possibly TRBD2 (6 bases). The CDR3 runs 16 residues. V lost 5 bases to trimming and J lost 1 base, with 14 bases between them. Germline-derived CDR1 and CDR2 are MNHEY and SMNVEV (reference sequence). CDR3 loop: CASSHRGGENTGELFF. The CDR3 nucleotides read TGTGCCAGCAGTCATCGGGGAGGTGAGAACACCGGGGAGCTGTTTTTT.

This sequence joins TRBV4-3 and TRBJ2-7; possibly TRBD1 for D (6 bases). V dropped 3 bases and J dropped 0 bases, with 15 bases sitting between them. This CDR3 has 16 residues. CDR1 is LGHNA and CDR2 is YSLEER in the germline V gene. The CDR3 DNA sequence: TGCGCCAGCAGCCACGCAAACCAGGGGAGCTCCTACGAGCAGTACTTC. Translating it yields CASSHANQGSSYEQYF.

The V and J genes are TRBV4-1 and TRBJ1-5; 9 bases agree with TRBD1. CDR1 MGHRA and CDR2 YSYEKL come from the germline V gene. CDR3 length: 16 residues. The J segment lost 5 bases and the V segment lost 1 base, leaving 6 bases of the junction unmatched. This CDR3 is CASSQVQGALDQPQHF. The CDR3 coding sequence is TGCGCCAGCAGCCAAGTACAGGGGGCGTTGGATCAGCCCCAGCATTTT.

The DNA of the CDR3 is TGTGCCAGCAGACAGGGGTATCGTGACACTGAAGCTTTCTTT. Protein sequence: CASRQGYRDTEAFF. The V and J genes are TRBV7-9 and TRBJ1-1; 7 bases map to TRBD1. This CDR3 has 14 amino acids. Germline V gives CDR1 SEHNR, CDR2 FQNEAQ (reference sequence). J was trimmed by 3 bases and V by 6 bases; bases with no gene match: 7. Drawing the rest from reference TRBV7-9 and TRBJ1-1, the complete variable domain is DTGVSQNPRHKITKRGQNVTFRCDPISEHNRLYWYRQTLGQGPEFLTYFQNEAQLEKSRLLSDRFSAERPKGSFSTLEIQRTEQGDSAMYLCASRQGYRDTEAFFGQGTRLTVV.

The rearrangement links TRBV7-9 to TRBJ1-2, with D perhaps TRBD1 (6 bases). V was pared by 4 bases and J by 5 bases, with 20 bases between. Per the germline V gene, CDR1 is SEHNR and CDR2 is FQNEAQ (reference sequence). There are 16 residues in the CDR3. The CDR3 here is CASSSIPRGARYGYTF. The CDR3 coding sequence is TGTGCCAGCAGCTCCATCCCCCGGGGGGCGCGGTATGGCTACACCTTC.

This chain uses TRBV10-3 with TRBJ1-1; D remains ambiguous. CDR1 is ENHRY, CDR2 SYGVKD, per germline. The V end lost 3 bases, the J end lost 4 bases, and 9 bases lay between the germline ends. The CDR3 consists of 13 residues. The CDR3 nucleotides are TGTGCCATCAGTGAAGAGAGCACCACTGAAGCTTTCTTT. Protein sequence: CAISEESTTEAFF.

This chain links TRBV5-1 with TRBJ2-3, with D possibly TRBD2 on 6 matching bases. Germline loops: CDR1 SGHRS, CDR2 YFSETQ. This CDR3 region has 15 residues. Trimming pared 4 bases from V and 2 bases from J, leaving 14 bases between. The CDR3 reads CASSVGSGTTDTQYF. The DNA of the CDR3 is TGCGCCAGCAGCGTAGGTAGCGGAACCACAGATACGCAGTATTTT.

The CDR3 DNA reads TGTGCCAGCAGCCCTCTGACAGTCCCGAGGAACACTGAAGCTTTCTTT. Translating it yields CASSPLTVPRNTEAFF. This chain joins TRBV11-2 and TRBJ1-1; the D gene is possibly TRBD1 (5 bases). The germline V gene has CDR1 SGHAT and CDR2 FQNNGV. The germline V and J ends were trimmed by 5 bases and 1 base, with 17 bases remaining between them. CDR3 length equals 16 residues.

The V gene is TRBV5-1, the J gene TRBJ2-1, with 8 bases that match TRBD2. Germline V CDR1 and CDR2: SGHRS, YFSETQ. This CDR3 is built from 17 residues. V was clipped by 3 bases and J by 0 bases; unmatched bases: 8. The CDR3 DNA reads as TGCGCCAGCAGCTGGGGGGCTAGCGGGCGCTCCTACAATGAGCAGTTCTTC. This encodes CASSWGASGRSYNEQFF.

The V call is TRBV18, the J call TRBJ2-3; 8 nucleotides match TRBD2. V shed 3 bases, J shed 2 bases, and the junction held 4 bases outside the gene matches. Germline CDR1 and CDR2: KGHSH and LQKENI. This CDR3 is 15 amino acids long. The CDR3 DNA follows: TGTGCCAGCTCACCCACCGGGGGGGCCACAGATACGCAGTATTTT. Amino acids: CASSPTGGATDTQYF.

The chain combines TRBV5-1 with TRBJ1-2, with D unclear. Germline CDR1 reads SGHRS; CDR2 reads YFSETQ. The CDR3 contains 14 residues. Trimming removed 4 bases at V and 1 base at J, with 11 bases between. The CDR3 DNA is TGCGCCAGCAGCCGGGAGATGCTTAACTATGGCTACACCTTC. This sequence encodes CASSREMLNYGYTF.

The J gene is TRBJ2-7, the V gene TRBV7-9; 8 bases agree with TRBD1. The CDR3 covers 15 residues. Per germline, CDR1 SEHNR and CDR2 FQNEAQ (reference sequence). After removal of 0 bases from V and 2 bases from J, the junction contained 3 bases not matched to a gene. The CDR3 reads CASSLARTGPYEQYF. The CDR3 DNA follows: TGTGCCAGCAGCTTAGCTCGGACAGGGCCCTACGAGCAGTACTTC.